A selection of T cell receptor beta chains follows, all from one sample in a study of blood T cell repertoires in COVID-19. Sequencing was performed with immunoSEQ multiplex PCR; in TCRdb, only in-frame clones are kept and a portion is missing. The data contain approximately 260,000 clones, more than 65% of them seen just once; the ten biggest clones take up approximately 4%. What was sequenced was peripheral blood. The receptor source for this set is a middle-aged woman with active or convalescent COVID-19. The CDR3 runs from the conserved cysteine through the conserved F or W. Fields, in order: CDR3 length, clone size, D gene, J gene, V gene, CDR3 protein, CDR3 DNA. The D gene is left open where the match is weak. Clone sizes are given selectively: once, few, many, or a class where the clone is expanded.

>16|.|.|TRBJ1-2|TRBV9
CASSVDLRGTNYGYTF
TGTGCCAGCAGCGTAGACCTGCGGGGGACTAACTATGGCTACACCTTC
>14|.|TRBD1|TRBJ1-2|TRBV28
CASSRIQGIHGYTF
TGTGCCAGCAGTCGAATACAGGGGATCCATGGCTACACCTTC
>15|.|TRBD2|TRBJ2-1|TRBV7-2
CASSLELAGYNEQFF
TGTGCCAGCAGCTTAGAACTAGCGGGTTACAATGAGCAGTTCTTC
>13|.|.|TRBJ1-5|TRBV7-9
CASSLGQFEPQHF
TGTGCCAGCAGCTTAGGTCAGTTCGAGCCCCAGCATTTT
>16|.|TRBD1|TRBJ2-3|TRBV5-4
CASSLTGGISTDTQYF
TGTGCCAGCAGCTTAACAGGGGGTATTAGCACAGATACGCAGTATTTT
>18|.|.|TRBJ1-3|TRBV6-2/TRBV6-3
CASSYSTPVAGPGNTIYF
TGTGCCAGCAGTTACTCCACTCCGGTGGCAGGGCCTGGAAACACCATATATTTT
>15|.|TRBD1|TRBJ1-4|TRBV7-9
CASSLETGVNEKLFF
TGTGCCAGCAGCTTAGAGACAGGGGTTAATGAAAAACTGTTTTTT
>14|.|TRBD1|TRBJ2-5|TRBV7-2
CASSFDRGKETQYF
TGTGCCAGCAGCTTTGACAGGGGGAAAGAGACCCAGTACTTC
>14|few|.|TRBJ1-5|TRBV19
CASNLNGGNQPQHF
TGTGCCAGTAACCTTAACGGGGGAAATCAGCCCCAGCATTTT
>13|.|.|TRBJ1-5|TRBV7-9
CASSTVGLEPQHF
TGTGCCAGCAGCACGGTCGGTCTGGAGCCCCAGCATTTT
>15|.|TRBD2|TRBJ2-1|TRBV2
CASSDGTSGYNEQFF
TGTGCCAGCAGTGATGGGACTAGCGGTTACAATGAGCAGTTCTTC
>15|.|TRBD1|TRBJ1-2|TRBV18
CASSPEGQANYGYTF
TGTGCCAGCTCACCAGAAGGACAGGCTAACTATGGCTACACCTTC
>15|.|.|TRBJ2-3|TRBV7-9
CASSDKQGFTDTQYF
TGTGCCAGCAGCGATAAACAGGGCTTCACAGATACGCAGTATTTT
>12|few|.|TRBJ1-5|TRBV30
CASGRVGQPQHF
TGTGCCTCGGGGAGGGTCGGACAGCCCCAGCATTTT